This TCR beta chain derives from a study of tumor-infiltrating lymphocytes in glioblastoma multiforme. Broader study findings: The T cells in this sample were not sorted into functional subsets. Just one glioblastoma patient contributed to the TCR-mutation comparison. Clone frequencies may be distorted by unequal TCR transcripts per cell.

Multiple V-beta primers and a C-beta primer amplified TCRB from RNA. A single record per CDR3 protein comes from TCRdb applying MiXCR to the multiplex PCR reads. In the table there are about 15,000 distinct CDR3 sequences, 73% of which are singletons. Regarding this clonotype: The antigen is not known.

Germline CDR1 and CDR2: DFQATT and SNEGSKA (reference sequence). The CDR3 covers 20 residues. J was trimmed by 0 bases and V by 6 bases; bases with no gene match: 16. The specimen sequenced was brain tumor tissue. This chain uses TRBV20-1 with TRBJ2-3; 15 positions agree with TRBD2. This TCR was recovered from a male donor with glioblastoma. In nucleotides, the CDR3 is TGCAGTGCCAGTCACTCCGGACTAGCGGGAGGGCCGAGTAGCACAGATACGCAGTATTTT. Translation gives CSASHSGLAGGPSSTDTQYF.